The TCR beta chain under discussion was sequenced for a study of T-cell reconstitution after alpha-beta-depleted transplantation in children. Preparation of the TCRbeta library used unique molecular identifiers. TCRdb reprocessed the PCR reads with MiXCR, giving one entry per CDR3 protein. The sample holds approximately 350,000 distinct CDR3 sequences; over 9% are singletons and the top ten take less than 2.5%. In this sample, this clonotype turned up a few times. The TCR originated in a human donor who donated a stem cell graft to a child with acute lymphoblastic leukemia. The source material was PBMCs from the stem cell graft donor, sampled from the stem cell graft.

The CDR3 region has the DNA TGTGCCAGCAGTGAAACCTCGGGCTACACCTTC. The encoded protein is CASSETSGYTF. The chain is built from TRBV2 and TRBJ1-2; D not resolved. CDR1 is SNHLY, CDR2 FYNNEI, per germline. V dropped 2 bases and J dropped 8 bases, with 6 bases sitting between them. The CDR3 has 11 amino acids.